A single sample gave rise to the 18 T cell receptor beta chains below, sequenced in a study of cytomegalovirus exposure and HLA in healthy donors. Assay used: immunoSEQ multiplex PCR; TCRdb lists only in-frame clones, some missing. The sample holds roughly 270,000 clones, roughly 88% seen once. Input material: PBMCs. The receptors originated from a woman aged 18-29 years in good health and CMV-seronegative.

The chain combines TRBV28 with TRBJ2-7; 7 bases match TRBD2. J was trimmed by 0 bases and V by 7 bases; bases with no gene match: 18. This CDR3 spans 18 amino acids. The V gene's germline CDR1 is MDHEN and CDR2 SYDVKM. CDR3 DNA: TGTGCCAGCACCCCCCCCTGGGGGGGGTCCTATAGCTCCTACGAGCAGTACTTC. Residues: CASTPPWGGSYSSYEQYF.

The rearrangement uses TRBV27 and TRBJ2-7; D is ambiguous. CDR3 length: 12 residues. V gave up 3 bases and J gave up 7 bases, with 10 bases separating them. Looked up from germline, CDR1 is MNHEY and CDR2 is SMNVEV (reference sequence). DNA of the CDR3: TGTGCCAGCAGTTTTTTTTCCGGGGAGCAGTACTTC. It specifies CASSFFSGEQYF.

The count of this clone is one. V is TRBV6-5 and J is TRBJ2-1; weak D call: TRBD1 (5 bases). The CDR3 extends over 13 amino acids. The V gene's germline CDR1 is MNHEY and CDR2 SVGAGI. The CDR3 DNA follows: TGTGCAACAGGACGCTTCCCCTACAATGAGCAGTTCTTC. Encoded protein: CATGRFPYNEQFF.

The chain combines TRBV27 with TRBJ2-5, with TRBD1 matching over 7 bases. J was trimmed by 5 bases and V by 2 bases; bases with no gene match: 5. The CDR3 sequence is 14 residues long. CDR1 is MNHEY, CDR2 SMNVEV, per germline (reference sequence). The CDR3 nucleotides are TGTGCCAGCAGTTTAACAGGGGTCGACGAGACCCAGTACTTC. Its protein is CASSLTGVDETQYF.

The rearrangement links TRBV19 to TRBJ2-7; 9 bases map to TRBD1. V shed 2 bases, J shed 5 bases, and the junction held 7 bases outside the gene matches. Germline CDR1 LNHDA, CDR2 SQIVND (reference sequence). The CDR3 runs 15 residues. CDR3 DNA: TGTGCCAGTAGTATAACCCGGGACAGGGCCCACGAGCAGTACTTC. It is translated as CASSITRDRAHEQYF. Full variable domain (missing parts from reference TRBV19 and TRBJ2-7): DGGITQSPKYLFRKEGQNVTLSCEQNLNHDAMYWYRQDPGQGLRLIYYSQIVNDFQKGDIAEGYSVSREKKESFPLTVTSAQKNPTAFYLCASSITRDRAHEQYFGPGTRLTVT.

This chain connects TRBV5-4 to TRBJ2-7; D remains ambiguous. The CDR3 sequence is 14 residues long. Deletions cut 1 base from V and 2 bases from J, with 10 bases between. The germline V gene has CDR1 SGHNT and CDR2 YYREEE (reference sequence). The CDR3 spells CASSLPHRPYEQYF. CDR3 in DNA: TGTGCCAGCAGCTTGCCACACCGCCCCTACGAGCAGTACTTC.

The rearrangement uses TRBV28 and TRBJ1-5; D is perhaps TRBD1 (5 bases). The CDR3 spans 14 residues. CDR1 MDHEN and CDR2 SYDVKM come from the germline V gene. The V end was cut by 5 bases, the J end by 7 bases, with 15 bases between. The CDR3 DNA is TGTGCCAGCAGTGGGGGGGGACTGCGGCAGCCCCAGCATTTT. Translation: CASSGGGLRQPQHF.

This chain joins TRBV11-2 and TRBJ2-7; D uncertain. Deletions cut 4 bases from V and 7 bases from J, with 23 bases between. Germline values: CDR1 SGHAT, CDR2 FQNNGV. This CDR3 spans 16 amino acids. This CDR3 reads CASSSLRGRRGGEQYF. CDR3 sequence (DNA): TGTGCCAGCAGCTCCCTCCGTGGCCGGAGAGGTGGGGAGCAGTACTTC. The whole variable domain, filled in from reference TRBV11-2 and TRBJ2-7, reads EAGVAQSPRYKIIEKRQSVAFWCNPISGHATLYWYQQILGQGPKLLIQFQNNGVVDDSQLPKDRFSAERLKGVDSTLKIQPAKLEDSAVYLCASSSLRGRRGGEQYFGPGTRLTVT.

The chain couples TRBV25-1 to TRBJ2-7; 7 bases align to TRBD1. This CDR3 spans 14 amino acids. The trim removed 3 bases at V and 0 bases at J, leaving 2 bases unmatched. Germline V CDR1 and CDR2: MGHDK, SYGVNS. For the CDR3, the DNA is TGTGCCAGCAGTGACCCAGGGGGCTCCTACGAGCAGTACTTC. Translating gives CASSDPGGSYEQYF.

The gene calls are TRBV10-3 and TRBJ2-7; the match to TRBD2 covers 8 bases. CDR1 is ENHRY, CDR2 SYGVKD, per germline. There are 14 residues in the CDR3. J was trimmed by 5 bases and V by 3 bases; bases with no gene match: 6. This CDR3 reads CAISELADGNEQYF. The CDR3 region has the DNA TGTGCCATCAGTGAACTAGCGGATGGGAACGAGCAGTACTTC.

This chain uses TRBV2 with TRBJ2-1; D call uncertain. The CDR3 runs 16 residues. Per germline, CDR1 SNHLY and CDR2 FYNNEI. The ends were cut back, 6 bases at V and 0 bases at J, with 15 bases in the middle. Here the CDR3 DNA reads TGTGCCAGCAGCCCGAGTACGTGGAGCTCCTACAATGAGCAGTTCTTC. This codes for CASSPSTWSSYNEQFF.

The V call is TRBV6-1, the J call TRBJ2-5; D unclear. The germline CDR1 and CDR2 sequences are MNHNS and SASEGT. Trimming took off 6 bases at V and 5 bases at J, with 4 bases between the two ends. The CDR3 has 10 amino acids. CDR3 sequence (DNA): TGTGCCAGCAGGGAGGAGACCCAGTACTTC. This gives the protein CASREETQYF.

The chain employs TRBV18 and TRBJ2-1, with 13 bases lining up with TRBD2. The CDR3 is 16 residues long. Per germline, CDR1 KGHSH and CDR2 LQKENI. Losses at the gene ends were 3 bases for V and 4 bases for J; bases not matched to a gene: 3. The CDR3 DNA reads TGTGCCAGCTCACCTCGGACTAGCGGGGGATACAATGAGCAGTTCTTC. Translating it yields CASSPRTSGGYNEQFF.

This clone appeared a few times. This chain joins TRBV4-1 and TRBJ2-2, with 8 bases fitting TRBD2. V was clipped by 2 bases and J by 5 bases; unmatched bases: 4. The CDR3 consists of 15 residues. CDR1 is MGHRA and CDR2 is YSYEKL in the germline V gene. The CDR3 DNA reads TGCGCCAGCAGCCAACCGGGAGGGCAAACCGGGGAGCTGTTTTTT. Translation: CASSQPGGQTGELFF.

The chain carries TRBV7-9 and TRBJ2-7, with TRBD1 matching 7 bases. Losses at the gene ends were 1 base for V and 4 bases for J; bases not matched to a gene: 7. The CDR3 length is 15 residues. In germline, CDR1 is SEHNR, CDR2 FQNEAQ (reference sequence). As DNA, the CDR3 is TGTGCCAGCAGCTTAGGGGGGACAGCAACATACGAGCAGTACTTC. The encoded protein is CASSLGGTATYEQYF.

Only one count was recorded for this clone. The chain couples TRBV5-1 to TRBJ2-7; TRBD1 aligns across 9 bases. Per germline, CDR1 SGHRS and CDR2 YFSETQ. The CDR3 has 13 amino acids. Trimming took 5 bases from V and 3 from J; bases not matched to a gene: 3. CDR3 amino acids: CASRVGQGYEQYF. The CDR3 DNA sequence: TGCGCCAGCAGGGTGGGACAGGGCTACGAGCAGTACTTC.

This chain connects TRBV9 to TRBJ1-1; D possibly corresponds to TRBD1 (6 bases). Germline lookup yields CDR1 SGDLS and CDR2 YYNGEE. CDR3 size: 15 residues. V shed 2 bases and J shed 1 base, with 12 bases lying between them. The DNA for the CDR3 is TGTGCCAGCAGCGTCAGCGACAGGCCGAACACTGAAGCTTTCTTT. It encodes CASSVSDRPNTEAFF.

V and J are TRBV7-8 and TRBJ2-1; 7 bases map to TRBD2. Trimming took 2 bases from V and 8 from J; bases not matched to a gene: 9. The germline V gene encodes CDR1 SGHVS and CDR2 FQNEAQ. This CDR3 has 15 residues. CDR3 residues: CASSLPRLAGYEQFF. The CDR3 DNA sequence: TGTGCCAGCAGCTTACCCCGACTAGCTGGATATGAGCAGTTCTTC.